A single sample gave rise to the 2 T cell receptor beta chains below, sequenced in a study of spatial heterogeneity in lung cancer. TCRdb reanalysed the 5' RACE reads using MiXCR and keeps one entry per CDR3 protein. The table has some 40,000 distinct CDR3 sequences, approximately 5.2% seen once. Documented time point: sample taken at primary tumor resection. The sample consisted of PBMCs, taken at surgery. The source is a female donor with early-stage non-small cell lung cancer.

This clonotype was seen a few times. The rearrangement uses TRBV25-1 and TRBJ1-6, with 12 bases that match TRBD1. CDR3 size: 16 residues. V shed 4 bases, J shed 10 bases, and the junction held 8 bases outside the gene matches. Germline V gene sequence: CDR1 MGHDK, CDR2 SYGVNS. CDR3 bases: TGTGCCAGCAGTGTGGGGACAGGGGGCCCTAGATCACCCCTCCACTTT. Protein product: CASSVGTGGPRSPLHF.

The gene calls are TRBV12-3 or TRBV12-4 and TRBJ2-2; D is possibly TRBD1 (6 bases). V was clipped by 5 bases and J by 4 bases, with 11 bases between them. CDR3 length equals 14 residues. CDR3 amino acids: CASSGQSFTGELFF. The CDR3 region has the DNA TGTGCCAGCAGTGGACAGTCGTTCACCGGGGAGCTGTTTTTT.